Listed below are T cell receptor beta chains from one sample, sequenced in a study of CD8 T cells in ankylosing spondylitis. TCRdb re-analysed the 5' RACE reads in MiXCR, keeping a single row per CDR3 protein. The sample has roughly 250,000 distinct CDR3 sequences; over 9.5% are singletons. The source material was blood, either unsorted or a sorted T cell fraction (not recorded which). These TCRs come from a male donor with ankylosing spondylitis or in good health (not recorded which). The CDR3 runs from the conserved cysteine through the conserved F or W. The D gene is left open where the match is weak. A row's size may be missing; if present it is once, few, many or a size class.

>TRBJ2-5|TRBD1|TRBV27|15|many
CASSSTWTGVETQYF
TGTGCCAGCAGTTCTACCTGGACAGGGGTCGAGACCCAGTACTTC
>TRBJ2-7|NA|TRBV7-2|11|many
CASSPASEQYF
TGTGCCAGCAGCCCCGCGAGCGAGCAGTACTTC
>TRBJ2-2|NA|TRBV4-1|13|many
CASSQDQSGELFF
TGCGCCAGCAGCCAAGATCAGAGCGGGGAGCTGTTTTTT
>TRBJ2-3|NA|TRBV20-1|13|few
CSASHLTTDTQYF
TGCAGTGCTAGCCACTTAACCACAGATACGCAGTATTTT
>TRBJ2-2|NA|TRBV5-1|15|NA
CASSFSNRDTGELFF
TGCGCCAGCAGCTTTAGTAATCGGGACACCGGGGAGCTGTTTTTT
>TRBJ2-2|NA|TRBV4-1|17|NA
CASSQEGGRTLTGELFF
TGCGCCAGCAGCCAAGAAGGAGGTCGGACGTTGACCGGGGAGCTGTTTTTT
>TRBJ1-2|TRBD1|TRBV15|15|many
CATSWGQVRGYGYTF
TGTGCCACCAGCTGGGGACAGGTTCGGGGCTATGGCTACACCTTC
>TRBJ2-7|NA|TRBV10-1|16|many
CASRVINYRESYEQYF
TGCGCCAGCAGGGTAATAAATTACAGAGAGTCCTACGAGCAGTACTTC
>TRBJ2-2|NA|TRBV7-2|15|NA
CASSPYAGYTGELFF
TGTGCCAGCAGCCCCTACGCAGGGTACACCGGGGAGCTGTTTTTT
>TRBJ2-1|TRBD1|TRBV27|17|many
CASSLGTGGPAYNEQFF
TGTGCCAGCAGCCTTGGGACAGGCGGTCCGGCCTACAATGAGCAGTTCTTC
>TRBJ1-2|NA|TRBV12-3/TRBV12-4|13|NA
CVNSPVDSYGYTF
TGTGTCAACAGCCCAGTGGACAGCTATGGCTACACCTTC
>TRBJ1-5|TRBD1|TRBV30|14|many
CAWSLTGGNQPQHF
TGTGCCTGGAGCTTAACAGGGGGCAATCAGCCCCAGCATTTT
>TRBJ2-7|NA|TRBV3-1|13|NA
CASSRHDGYEQYF
TGTGCCAGCAGCCGTCACGACGGCTACGAGCAGTACTTC
>TRBJ2-1|NA|TRBV7-9|14|few
CASSPLAVYNEQFF
TGTGCCAGCAGCCCCTTAGCGGTATACAATGAGCAGTTCTTC
>TRBJ2-1|TRBD2|TRBV15|16|many
CATSRDMASGNNEQFF
TGTGCCACCAGCAGAGATATGGCTAGCGGGAACAATGAGCAGTTCTTC
>TRBJ1-5|NA|TRBV19|14|NA
CASSIDTVNQPQHF
TGTGCCAGTAGTATCGACACCGTTAATCAGCCCCAGCATTTT
>TRBJ2-1|TRBD2|TRBV30|15|many
CAWSHSGGRHNEQFF
TGTGCCTGGAGTCACTCTGGCGGGAGGCACAATGAGCAGTTCTTC
>TRBJ2-5|TRBD1|TRBV3-1|18|many
CASSQGRGGQRLQETQYF
TGTGCCAGCAGCCAAGGGCGAGGGGGACAGCGACTTCAAGAGACCCAGTACTTC
>TRBJ2-1|TRBD2|TRBV20-1|15|many
CSARLAGGSYNEQFF
TGCAGTGCTAGACTAGCGGGAGGGTCGTACAATGAGCAGTTCTTC
>TRBJ1-5|NA|TRBV11-2|16|few
CASSDAVGSGSRAQHF
TGTGCCAGCAGCGATGCGGTAGGGTCAGGGTCCAGGGCCCAGCATTTT
>TRBJ2-7|TRBD1|TRBV28|13|many
CASRPGQSYEQYF
TGTGCCAGCAGACCGGGACAGTCCTACGAGCAGTACTTC
>TRBJ2-1|NA|TRBV5-1|16|many
CASSKGPGGSYNEQFF
TGCGCCAGCAGCAAAGGACCCGGAGGCTCCTACAATGAGCAGTTCTTC
>TRBJ1-1|NA|TRBV20-1|14|medium-sized
CSAALGVLNTEAFF
TGCAGTGCTGCCCTCGGCGTCTTAAACACTGAAGCTTTCTTT
>TRBJ1-1|NA|TRBV9|13|NA
CASSVDRDMEAFF
TGTGCCAGCAGCGTAGATCGGGATATGGAGGCTTTCTTT
>TRBJ2-2|NA|TRBV5-1|14|medium-sized
CASSSPVNTGELFF
TGCGCCAGCAGCTCCCCAGTAAACACCGGGGAGCTGTTTTTT
>TRBJ2-3|NA|TRBV6-1|14|many
CASTTDLRTDTQYF
TGTGCCAGCACGACCGACTTACGCACAGATACGCAGTATTTT
>TRBJ2-1|NA|TRBV5-6|11|few
CASSFQNEQFF
TGTGCCAGCAGCTTTCAGAATGAGCAGTTCTTC
>TRBJ1-3|NA|TRBV4-2|15|few
CASSPGSLSGNTIYF
TGTGCCAGCAGCCCCGGCAGCCTCTCTGGAAACACCATATATTTT
>TRBJ2-7|TRBD1|TRBV20-1|15|many
CSASAGTGGFYEQYF
TGCAGTGCTTCGGCCGGGACAGGGGGCTTTTACGAGCAGTACTTC
>TRBJ2-3|TRBD2|TRBV29-1|16|NA
CSVEGGEDGFLDTQYF
TGCAGCGTTGAGGGGGGGGAGGACGGATTTTTGGATACGCAGTATTTT
>TRBJ1-1|NA|TRBV19|12|many
CASSPLGTEAFF
TGTGCCAGTAGTCCCCTCGGGACTGAAGCTTTCTTT
>TRBJ2-5|NA|TRBV21-1|15|many
CASSKVRDIEETQYF
TGTGCCAGCAGCAAAGTCCGGGACATCGAAGAGACCCAGTACTTC
>TRBJ2-7|TRBD1|TRBV10-1|13|many
CASSEGQGYEQYF
TGCGCCAGCAGCGAGGGACAGGGGTACGAGCAGTACTTC
>TRBJ1-2|NA|TRBV20-1|12|many
CSARDALERYTF
TGCAGTGCTAGGGACGCGCTTGAACGCTACACCTTC
>TRBJ1-4|NA|TRBV5-1|14|many
CASSLGSANEKLFF
TGCGCCAGCAGCTTGGGCAGCGCTAATGAAAAACTGTTTTTT
>TRBJ1-1|NA|TRBV5-1|15|many
CASSLNPSGNTEAFF
TGCGCCAGCAGCTTGAACCCCTCGGGGAACACTGAAGCTTTCTTT
>TRBJ2-5|NA|TRBV12-3/TRBV12-4|14|many
CASSLEQGGETQYF
TGTGCCAGCAGTTTAGAACAGGGGGGGGAGACCCAGTACTTC
>TRBJ2-7|NA|TRBV20-1|13|once
CSAEGMLSYEQYF
TGCAGTGCGGAGGGGATGCTCTCCTACGAGCAGTACTTC
>TRBJ2-2|TRBD2|TRBV5-4|17|NA
CASSPPLAGMSTGELFF
TGTGCCAGCAGCCCTCCCCTAGCGGGAATGAGCACCGGGGAGCTGTTTTTT
>TRBJ2-2|NA|TRBV3-1|14|many
CASSQGGNTGELFF
TGTGCCAGCAGCCAAGGGGGAAACACCGGGGAGCTGTTTTTT
>TRBJ1-1|NA|TRBV5-6|14|NA
CASSLGVQDTEAFF
TGTGCCAGCAGCTTGGGAGTCCAAGACACTGAAGCTTTCTTT
>TRBJ1-2|NA|TRBV7-2|12|many
CASSLAPKGYTF
TGTGCCAGCAGCTTAGCTCCTAAAGGCTACACCTTC
>TRBJ1-5|NA|TRBV5-1|14|many
CASSLDGGNQPQHF
TGCGCCAGCAGCTTGGACGGGGGCAATCAGCCCCAGCATTTT
>TRBJ2-1|NA|TRBV12-3/TRBV12-4|17|NA
CASSLEVLGGEWNEQFF
TGTGCCAGCAGTTTAGAAGTGTTAGGCGGGGAGTGGAATGAGCAGTTCTTC
>TRBJ2-3|NA|TRBV4-1|15|many
CASSQDGARTDTQYF
TGCGCCAGCAGCCAAGATGGGGCCCGCACAGATACGCAGTATTTT
>TRBJ1-1|NA|TRBV18|14|few
CASSPRPAPGTAFF
TGTGCCAGCTCACCACGGCCAGCTCCGGGTACGGCTTTCTTT
>TRBJ2-4|NA|TRBV12-3/TRBV12-4|15|NA
CTSSLPQGTKNIQYF
TGTACCAGCAGTTTACCTCAGGGGACCAAAAACATTCAGTACTTC
>TRBJ2-7|NA|TRBV20-1|12|many
CSAVTGSYEQYF
TGCAGTGCTGTGACGGGGTCCTACGAGCAGTACTTC
>TRBJ1-2|NA|TRBV5-6|12|many
CASSSGPTGYTF
TGTGCCAGCAGCTCGGGACCGACGGGCTACACCTTC
>TRBJ1-5|TRBD1|TRBV15|14|many
CATSRMDRDGPQHF
TGTGCCACCAGCAGAATGGACAGGGACGGGCCCCAGCATTTT
>TRBJ1-1|NA|TRBV20-1|12|NA
CSASRRTPEAFF
TGCAGTGCTAGTCGCAGGACGCCGGAAGCTTTCTTT
>TRBJ2-3|TRBD2|TRBV20-1|14|many
CSARGQLAENTQYF
TGCAGTGCTAGAGGTCAACTAGCGGAGAATACGCAGTATTTT
>TRBJ1-2|NA|TRBV13|16|few
CASSLEALLLPDGYTF
TGTGCCAGCAGCTTAGAGGCACTTTTATTACCTGATGGCTACACCTTC
>TRBJ1-2|NA|TRBV14|13|many
CASSQGRRYGYTF
TGTGCCAGCAGCCAAGGACGGCGCTATGGCTACACCTTC
>TRBJ2-5|NA|TRBV20-1|15|many
CSATRLRDVRETQYF
TGCAGTGCCACACGTCTCCGGGACGTTAGGGAGACCCAGTACTTC